A single sample gave rise to the 13 T cell receptor beta chains below, sequenced in a study of metastatic and nonmetastatic thyroid tumors. TCRdb reprocessed the PCR reads using MiXCR. The sample records over 30,000 clones, 33% being singletons. Patients had received no treatment of any kind before thyroid surgery. Sequenced input: tumor tissue. Receptor source: a female donor with papillary thyroid cancer or a benign thyroid nodule (not recorded which). Some clones in this sample may be carry-over from other donors' samples.

Only a few counts were recorded for this clone. V gene TRBV15 combines with J gene TRBJ1-4; 9 bases fit TRBD1. Per germline, CDR1 LNHNV and CDR2 YYDKDF (reference sequence). The CDR3 loop spans 14 amino acids. The trim removed 2 bases at V and 7 bases at J, leaving 2 bases unmatched. The DNA for the CDR3 is TGTGCCACCAGCAGAACAGGGGGCGGTGAAAAACTGTTTTTT. The encoded protein is CATSRTGGGEKLFF.

The chain employs TRBV15 and TRBJ1-2, with unresolved D. The CDR3 totals 15 residues. CDR1 is LNHNV and CDR2 is YYDKDF in the germline V gene (reference sequence). With 1 base removed from V and 2 bases from J, the gap between germline ends came to 11 bases. The DNA of the CDR3 is TGTGCCACCAGCAGAGTGGGTCAGCAAAACTATGGCTACACCTTC. Encoded protein: CATSRVGQQNYGYTF. Filled out from reference TRBV15 and TRBJ1-2, the complete variable domain reads DAMVIQNPRYQVTQFGKPVTLSCSQTLNHNVMYWYQQKSSQAPKLLFHYYDKDFNNEADTPDNFQSRRPNTSFCFLDIRSPGLGDTAMYLCATSRVGQQNYGYTFGSGTRLTVV.

This chain uses TRBV4-1 with TRBJ2-3, with 8 nucleotides matching TRBD2. The length of the CDR3 is 15 residues. CDR1 and CDR2 from the germline V gene are MGHRA and YSYEKL. V dropped 5 bases and J dropped 5; count of bases not matched to a gene: 9. The CDR3 here is CASSWTSRGGDTQYF. Written as DNA, the CDR3 is TGCGCCAGCAGCTGGACTAGCCGCGGTGGAGATACGCAGTATTTT.

The V gene is TRBV6-9, the J gene TRBJ2-7, with TRBD1 identical over 8 bases. Trimming removed 2 bases from V and 5 bases from J; junction bases left unmatched: 5. The CDR3 has 14 amino acids. Germline CDR1 MNHGY, CDR2 SVAAGI. Here the CDR3 reads CASSYARGPHEQYF. DNA of the CDR3: TGTGCCAGCAGTTATGCCAGGGGGCCCCACGAGCAGTACTTC.

The sample holds a few counts of this clone. This chain connects TRBV6-5 to TRBJ2-1; no firm D call. V lost 2 bases to trimming and J lost 11 bases, with 10 bases between them. Germline CDR1 reads MNHEY; CDR2 reads SVGAGI. The CDR3 is 12 amino acids. The CDR3 sequence: CASSYGVGQQFF. CDR3 DNA: TGTGCCAGCAGTTACGGGGTCGGGCAGCAGTTCTTC.

The rearrangement links TRBV5-1 to TRBJ2-2; D ambiguous. The CDR3 runs to 15 residues. Germline V lookup: CDR1 SGHRS, CDR2 YFSETQ. Trimming left V 5 bases short and J 2 bases short, with 13 bases between. The chain's CDR3 is CASRFLGGNTGELFF. The CDR3, as DNA: TGCGCCAGCAGGTTCTTGGGTGGAAACACCGGGGAGCTGTTTTTT.

The chain combines TRBV20-1 with TRBJ2-5; TRBD2 matches at 10 bases. This CDR3 comprises 16 residues. Germline V gene data show CDR1 as DFQATT and CDR2 as SNEGSKA (reference sequence). The V and J ends lost 6 bases and 4 bases, in that order; junction bases with no gene match: 14. The CDR3 reads CSATLGSGRARETQYF. CDR3 nucleotides: TGCAGTGCGACCTTGGGGAGCGGGAGGGCCAGAGAGACCCAGTACTTC.

Note on this clone: One end of the junction is discordant with germline, which a read error may explain. The chain links TRBV5-1 to TRBJ1-2; tentative D call: TRBD1 (5 bases). CDR1 SGHRS and CDR2 YFSETQ come from the germline V gene. The CDR3 spans 14 residues. The CDR3 reads CASSPLTANHGYTF. CDR3 bases: TGCGCCAGCAGCCCCTTGACAGCTAACCATGGCTACACCTTC. The full variable domain, in which reference TRBV5-1 and TRBJ1-2 provide the parts outside the CDR3, is KAGVTQTPRYLIKTRGQQVTLSCSPISGHRSVSWYQQTPGQGLQFLFEYFSETQRNKGNFPGRFSGRQFSNSRSEMNVSTLELGDSALYLCASSPLTANHGYTFGSGTRLTVV.

The chain combines TRBV28 with TRBJ2-3; 9 nucleotides align to TRBD1. The CDR3 totals 17 residues. The V segment lost 5 bases and the J segment 2 bases; nucleotides outside the gene matches: 11. Germline values: CDR1 MDHEN, CDR2 SYDVKM. The CDR3 DNA is TGTGCCAGCAGTCGGGAACAGGGGGCAGGCCCCACAGATACGCAGTATTTT. Encoded protein: CASSREQGAGPTDTQYF.

V usage is TRBV7-8 and J usage is TRBJ1-1; a possible D gene is TRBD1 (6 bases). Deletions cut 5 bases from V and 5 bases from J, with 18 bases between. The germline V gene encodes CDR1 SGHVS and CDR2 FQNEAQ. The CDR3 covers 15 residues. The CDR3 DNA reads as TGTGCCAGCAGCCAGAGGCGGAGGGGGGGAACTGAAGCTTTCTTT. This translates into CASSQRRRGGTEAFF.

This clone turned up a few times. This chain connects TRBV6-2 or TRBV6-3 to TRBJ1-1, with 9 bases aligning to TRBD1. The germline V gene has CDR1 MNHEY and CDR2 SVGEGT. This CDR3 is built from 16 residues. The trim removed 7 bases at V and 1 base at J, leaving 10 bases unmatched. CDR3 DNA sequence: TGTGCCAGCATTAGGAGCACAGGGGGCTGGAACACTGAAGCTTTCTTT. Protein sequence: CASIRSTGGWNTEAFF.

This clone showed up just a few times. The gene calls are TRBV19 and TRBJ1-2; possibly TRBD1 for D (5 bases). Trimming stripped 3 bases from V and 7 bases from J, with 9 bases between. CDR1 is LNHDA and CDR2 is SQIVND in the germline V gene (reference sequence). This CDR3 is built from 12 residues. CDR3 region: CASSIGDGGYTF. Here the CDR3 DNA reads TGTGCCAGTAGTATTGGGGACGGTGGCTACACCTTC.

This clone was counted between two and nine times. The chain uses TRBV28 and TRBJ2-7; TRBD2 agrees at 8 bases. The germline V gene has CDR1 MDHEN and CDR2 SYDVKM. Trimming removed 6 bases from V and 6 bases from J; junction bases left unmatched: 10. This CDR3 region has 14 residues. The CDR3 here is CASRQGLVLPEQYF. CDR3 coding DNA: TGTGCCAGCAGGCAGGGACTAGTTCTTCCCGAGCAGTACTTC.